The source of this T cell receptor (beta chain) is a study of cytotoxic CD8 clonotypes in ibrutinib-treated CLL. Study results and caveats: The clonality rise at ibrutinib response reflected private clonotype expansion. Clonality was elevated at ibrutinib response and had returned toward baseline at progression.

Roughly 2 micrograms of genomic DNA from cryopreserved PBMCs went into TCR beta libraries. The germline CDR1 and CDR2 sequences are MNHEY and SMNVEV (reference sequence). There are 16 residues in the CDR3. The V end lost 6 bases, the J end lost 0 bases, and 17 bases lay between the germline ends. This table comes from immunoSEQ multiplex PCR, and its TCRdb copy is limited to in-frame clones, with some not included. The sample lists roughly 300,000 clones; around 69% were seen once. With regard to this clone: What it recognizes is unknown.

This receptor was obtained from a human donor with chronic lymphocytic leukemia. Here the sequenced sample was PBMCs, taken at disease progression, from a patient treated with ibrutinib. The chain carries TRBV27 and TRBJ1-2; D may be TRBD1 (6 bases). The CDR3 nucleotides read TGTGCCAGCAGCGGTACGGACAGCTATTCTAACTATGGCTACACCTTC. It is translated as CASSGTDSYSNYGYTF.